This TCR beta chain came from a study of CD8+CD57+ T cells in acquired aplastic anemia. Study information: Sorted CD4+ and CD8+ cell DNA averaged 3.2 ug.

In patients chosen for sequencing, flow cytometry had shown CD8+CD57+ cell expansion. Among the patients, all had severe acquired aplastic anemia. Worth noting for this clonotype: The junction shows a germline mismatch at one end, possibly a read error.

TCR beta VDJ and CDR3 were profiled, and genomic DNA was the template. One entry per CDR3 protein, called by TCRdb with MiXCR from the reads. The table records roughly 250,000 distinct CDR3 sequences, 82% of them present only once. The source material was sorted CD4+, CD8+, or CD8+CD57+ T cells (not recorded which) from PBMCs. This sequence originates from a human donor with aplastic anemia.

In DNA form, the CDR3 reads TGTGCCAGCAGCGTAGAGTCAGATACCCAGAATTTT. Protein: CASSVESDTQNF. The V and J genes are TRBV7-9 and TRBJ2-3, with D unclear. The germline gives CDR1 SEHNR, CDR2 FQNEAQ (reference sequence). This CDR3 contains 12 residues.